This T cell receptor (beta chain) is from a study of T cells expressing NK-cell markers. Study context: Sorted CD3+CD56+NKG2C+, CD3+CD56+NKG2C- and CD3+CD56-NKG2C+ T cells supplied TCR beta repertoires.

Study observations and caveats: NKG2C+ dominant clonotype frequencies in six or seven donors were roughly 1.0-7.5% of CD8+ T cells. A handful of donors showed these clonotypes also leading the CD3+CD56-NKG2C+ fraction.

Points on this clonotype: Its target is not known.

UMIs accompanied the 5'RACE template switching by which TCR beta cDNA was made. One entry per CDR3 protein, without DNA, is what TCRdb gives after re-calling the 5' RACE reads. This repertoire comprises 550,000 to 600,000 distinct CDR3 sequences; its ten largest clones make up less than 4.5%. This TCR derives from a man younger than 35 in good health. Sample: blood T cells: a sorted CD56 or NKG2C T cell subset, CD4+ or CD8+ T cells, or bulk PBMC T cells (not recorded which).

This chain's CDR3 is CSAMGWSSEQFF. The chain uses TRBV29-1 and TRBJ2-1. CDR3 size: 12 residues. Looked up from germline, CDR1 is SQVTM and CDR2 is ANQGSEA.